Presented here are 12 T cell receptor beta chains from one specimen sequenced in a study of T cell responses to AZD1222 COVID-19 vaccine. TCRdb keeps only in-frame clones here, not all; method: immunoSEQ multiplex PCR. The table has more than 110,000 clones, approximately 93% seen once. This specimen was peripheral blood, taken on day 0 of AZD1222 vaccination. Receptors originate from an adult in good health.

The CDR3 coding sequence is TGTGCCAGCAGCTTAGGTGTTACAGGGGTCCAAGCTTTCTTT. The encoded protein is CASSLGVTGVQAFF. This chain connects TRBV7-8 to TRBJ1-1; TRBD1 matches 7 bases. The CDR3 contains 14 residues. Per the germline V gene, CDR1 is SGHVS and CDR2 is FQNEAQ. The junction had 8 bases not matched to a gene; V was cut back by 1 base and J by 9 bases.

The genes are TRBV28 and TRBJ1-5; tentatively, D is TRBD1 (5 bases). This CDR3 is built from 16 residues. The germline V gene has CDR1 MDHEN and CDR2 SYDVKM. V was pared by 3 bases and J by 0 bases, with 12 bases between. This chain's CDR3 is CASSFIYGGSNQPQHF. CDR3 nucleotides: TGTGCCAGCAGTTTTATTTATGGGGGTAGCAATCAGCCCCAGCATTTT.

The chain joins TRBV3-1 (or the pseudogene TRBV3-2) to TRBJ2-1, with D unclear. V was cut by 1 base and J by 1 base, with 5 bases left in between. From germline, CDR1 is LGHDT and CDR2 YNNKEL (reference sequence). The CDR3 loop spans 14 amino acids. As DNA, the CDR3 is TGTGCCAGCAGCCAAGCGGCATCCTACAATGAGCAGTTCTTC. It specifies CASSQAASYNEQFF.

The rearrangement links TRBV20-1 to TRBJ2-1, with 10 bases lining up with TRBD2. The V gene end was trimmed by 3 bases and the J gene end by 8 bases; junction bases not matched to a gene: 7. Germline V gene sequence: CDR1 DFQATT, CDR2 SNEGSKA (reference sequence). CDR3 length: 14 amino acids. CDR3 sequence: CSASRQREGHEQFF. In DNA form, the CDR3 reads TGCAGTGCTAGTCGCCAGCGGGAGGGCCATGAGCAGTTCTTC.

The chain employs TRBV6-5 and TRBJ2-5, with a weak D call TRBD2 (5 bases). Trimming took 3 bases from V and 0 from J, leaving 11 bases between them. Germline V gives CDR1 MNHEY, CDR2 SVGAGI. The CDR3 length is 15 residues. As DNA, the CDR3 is TGTGCCAGCAGTTATACCCCGGGGTACCAAGAGACCCAGTACTTC. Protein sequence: CASSYTPGYQETQYF.

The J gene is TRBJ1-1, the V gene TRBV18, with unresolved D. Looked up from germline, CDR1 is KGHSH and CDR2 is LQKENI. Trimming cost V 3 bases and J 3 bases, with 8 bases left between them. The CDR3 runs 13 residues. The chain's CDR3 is CASSPQADTEAFF. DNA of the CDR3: TGTGCCAGCTCACCCCAGGCGGACACTGAAGCTTTCTTT.

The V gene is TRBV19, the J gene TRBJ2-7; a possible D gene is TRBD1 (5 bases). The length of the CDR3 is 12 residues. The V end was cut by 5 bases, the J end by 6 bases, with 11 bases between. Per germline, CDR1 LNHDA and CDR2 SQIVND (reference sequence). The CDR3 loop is CASSPQGGEQYF. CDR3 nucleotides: TGTGCCAGTAGTCCTCAGGGTGGCGAGCAGTACTTC.

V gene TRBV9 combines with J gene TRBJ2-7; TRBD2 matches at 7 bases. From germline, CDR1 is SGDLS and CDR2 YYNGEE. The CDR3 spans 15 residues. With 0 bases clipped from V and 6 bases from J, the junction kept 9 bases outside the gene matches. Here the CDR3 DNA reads TGTGCCAGCAGCGTAGGGAGGACTAGAGGCTCCGAGCAGTACTTC. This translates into CASSVGRTRGSEQYF.

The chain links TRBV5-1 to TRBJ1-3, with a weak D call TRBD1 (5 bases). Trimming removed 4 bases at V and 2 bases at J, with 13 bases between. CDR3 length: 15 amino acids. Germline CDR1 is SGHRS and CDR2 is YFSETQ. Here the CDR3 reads CASSGGYDPGNTIYF. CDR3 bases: TGCGCCAGCAGCGGGGGTTACGACCCTGGAAACACCATATATTTT.

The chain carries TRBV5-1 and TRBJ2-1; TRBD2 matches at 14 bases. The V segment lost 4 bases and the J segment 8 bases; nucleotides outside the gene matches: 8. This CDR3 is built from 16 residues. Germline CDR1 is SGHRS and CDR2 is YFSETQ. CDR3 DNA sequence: TGCGCCAGCAGCCAGGGGACTAGCGGGAGTGTGTATGAGCAGTTCTTC. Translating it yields CASSQGTSGSVYEQFF.

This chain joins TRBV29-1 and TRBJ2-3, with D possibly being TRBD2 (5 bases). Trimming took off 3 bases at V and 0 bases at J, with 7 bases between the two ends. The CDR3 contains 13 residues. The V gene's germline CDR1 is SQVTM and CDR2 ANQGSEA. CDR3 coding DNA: TGCAGCGTTGAGGAGCGGAGCACAGATACGCAGTATTTT. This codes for CSVEERSTDTQYF.

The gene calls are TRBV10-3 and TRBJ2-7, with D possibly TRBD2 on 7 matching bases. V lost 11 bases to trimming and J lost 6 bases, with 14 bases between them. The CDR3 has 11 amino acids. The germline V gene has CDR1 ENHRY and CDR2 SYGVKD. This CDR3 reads CAGGGPGEQYF. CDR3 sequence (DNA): TGTGCCGGGGGGGGCCCGGGCGAGCAGTACTTC.